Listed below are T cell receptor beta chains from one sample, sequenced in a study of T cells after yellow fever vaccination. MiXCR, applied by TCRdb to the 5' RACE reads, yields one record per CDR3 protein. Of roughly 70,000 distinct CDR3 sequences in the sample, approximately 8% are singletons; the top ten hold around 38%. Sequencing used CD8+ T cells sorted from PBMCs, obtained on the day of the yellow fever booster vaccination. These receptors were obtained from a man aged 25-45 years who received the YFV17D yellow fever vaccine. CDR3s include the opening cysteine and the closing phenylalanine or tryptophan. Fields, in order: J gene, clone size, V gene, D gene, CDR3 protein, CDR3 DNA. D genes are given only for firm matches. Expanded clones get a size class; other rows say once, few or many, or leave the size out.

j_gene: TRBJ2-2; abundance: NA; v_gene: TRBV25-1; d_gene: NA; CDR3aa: CASSQPRGSPTGELFF; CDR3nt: TGTGCCAGCAGTCAACCCCGGGGCAGTCCCACCGGGGAGCTGTTTTTT
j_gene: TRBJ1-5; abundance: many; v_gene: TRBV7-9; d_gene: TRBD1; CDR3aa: CASSLAGQQPQHF; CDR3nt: TGTGCCAGCAGCTTAGCGGGACAGCAGCCCCAGCATTTT
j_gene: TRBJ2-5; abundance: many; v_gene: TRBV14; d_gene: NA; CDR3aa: CASSQIGGETQYF; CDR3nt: TGTGCCAGCAGCCAAATAGGGGGAGAGACCCAGTACTTC
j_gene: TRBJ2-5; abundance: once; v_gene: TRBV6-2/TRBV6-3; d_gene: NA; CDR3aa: CDSKGLGKETQYF; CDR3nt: TGTGACAGCAAGGGGCTTGGCAAAGAGACCCAGTACTTC
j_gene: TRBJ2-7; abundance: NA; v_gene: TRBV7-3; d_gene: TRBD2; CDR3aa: CASSLTPGGAYEQYF; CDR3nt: TGTGCCAGCAGCTTAACGCCCGGGGGGGCCTACGAGCAGTACTTC
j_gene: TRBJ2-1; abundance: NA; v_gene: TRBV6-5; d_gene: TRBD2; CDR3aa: CASSPLTSGSSYNEQFF; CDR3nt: TGTGCCAGCAGTCCCTTGACTAGCGGTTCTAGCTACAATGAGCAGTTCTTC
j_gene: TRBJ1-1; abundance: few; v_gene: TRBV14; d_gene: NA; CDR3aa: CASSRWGSHTEAFF; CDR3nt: TGTGCCAGCAGCCGGTGGGGGTCTCACACTGAAGCTTTCTTT
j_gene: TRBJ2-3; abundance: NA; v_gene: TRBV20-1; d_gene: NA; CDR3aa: CSARRSLANTDTQYF; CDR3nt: TGCAGTGCTAGAAGATCCCTAGCCAACACAGATACGCAGTATTTT
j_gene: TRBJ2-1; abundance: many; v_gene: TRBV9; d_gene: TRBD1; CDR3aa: CASSPPSGGSYNEQFF; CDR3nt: TGTGCCAGCAGCCCACCCTCAGGGGGCTCCTACAATGAGCAGTTCTTC
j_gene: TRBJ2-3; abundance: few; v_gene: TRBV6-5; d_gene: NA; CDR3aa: CASSPPLGGTTDTQYF; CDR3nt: TGTGCCAGCAGTCCGCCCCTGGGAGGAACCACAGATACGCAGTATTTT
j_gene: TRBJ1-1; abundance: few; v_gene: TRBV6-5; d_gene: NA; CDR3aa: CASSYSGSEAFF; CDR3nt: TGTGCCAGCAGTTACTCGGGCAGTGAAGCTTTCTTT
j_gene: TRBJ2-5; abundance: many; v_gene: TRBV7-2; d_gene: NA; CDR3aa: CASSLVGAETQYF; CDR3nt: TGTGCCAGCAGCTTAGTTGGCGCAGAGACCCAGTACTTC
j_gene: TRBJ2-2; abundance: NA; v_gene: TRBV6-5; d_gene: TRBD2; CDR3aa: CASSYSVAGRTGELFF; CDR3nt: TGTGCCAGCAGTTACTCCGTAGCGGGGCGTACCGGGGAGCTGTTTTTT
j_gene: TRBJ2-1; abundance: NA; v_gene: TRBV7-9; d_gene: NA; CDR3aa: CASSGRFGGWSDEQFF; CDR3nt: TGTGCCAGCAGCGGCCGTTTTGGAGGATGGTCGGATGAGCAGTTCTTC
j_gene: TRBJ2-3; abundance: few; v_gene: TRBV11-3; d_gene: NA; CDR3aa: CASSLVTADTQYF; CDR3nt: TGTGCCAGCAGCTTGGTAACCGCAGATACGCAGTATTTT
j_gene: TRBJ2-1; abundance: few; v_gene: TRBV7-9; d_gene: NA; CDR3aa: CASSFSGLTYNEQFF; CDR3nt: TGTGCCAGCAGCTTTAGTGGACTGACCTACAATGAGCAGTTCTTC
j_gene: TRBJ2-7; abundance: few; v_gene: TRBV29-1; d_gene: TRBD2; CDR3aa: CSVGTSGSRYEQYF; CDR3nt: TGCAGCGTTGGGACTAGCGGGAGTCGCTACGAGCAGTACTTC
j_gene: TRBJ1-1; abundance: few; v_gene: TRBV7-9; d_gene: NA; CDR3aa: CASSLVQGRGTEAFF; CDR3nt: TGTGCCAGCAGCTTAGTTCAGGGGCGAGGGACTGAAGCTTTCTTT
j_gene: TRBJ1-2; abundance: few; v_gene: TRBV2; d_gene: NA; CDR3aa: CASSEGGSPRGDYGYTF; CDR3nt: TGTGCCAGCAGTGAAGGGGGTTCCCCTAGAGGTGACTATGGCTACACCTTC
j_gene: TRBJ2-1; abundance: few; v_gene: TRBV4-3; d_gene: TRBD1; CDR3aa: CASSQGTGPAPYNEQFF; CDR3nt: TGCGCCAGCAGCCAAGGGACAGGCCCGGCCCCCTACAATGAGCAGTTCTTC
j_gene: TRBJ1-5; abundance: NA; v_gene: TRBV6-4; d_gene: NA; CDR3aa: CASSDADSQHF; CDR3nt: TGTGCCAGCAGTGACGCGGACAGCCAGCATTTT
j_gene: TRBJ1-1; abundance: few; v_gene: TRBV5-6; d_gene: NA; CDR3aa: CASSWGVTEAFF; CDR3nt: TGTGCCAGCAGCTGGGGGGTGACTGAAGCTTTCTTT
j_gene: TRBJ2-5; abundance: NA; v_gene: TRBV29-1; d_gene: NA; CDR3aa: CSVEKANQETQYF; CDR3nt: TGCAGCGTTGAAAAGGCTAACCAAGAGACCCAGTACTTC
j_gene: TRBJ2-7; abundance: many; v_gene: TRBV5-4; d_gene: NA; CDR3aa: CASSLEEGPYEQYF; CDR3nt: TGTGCCAGCAGCTTGGAGGAGGGTCCGTACGAGCAGTACTTC
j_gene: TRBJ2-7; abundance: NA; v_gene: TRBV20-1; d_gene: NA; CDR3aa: CSARGSYEQYF; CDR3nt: TGCAGTGCTAGAGGTTCCTACGAGCAGTACTTC
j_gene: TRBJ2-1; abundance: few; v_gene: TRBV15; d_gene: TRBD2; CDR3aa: CATSSPSGGGYNEQFF; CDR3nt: TGTGCCACCAGCAGCCCCAGCGGGGGGGGTTACAATGAGCAGTTCTTC
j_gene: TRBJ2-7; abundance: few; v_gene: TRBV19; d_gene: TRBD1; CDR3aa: CASSSGTGLFEQYF; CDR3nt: TGTGCCAGTAGTTCCGGGACAGGGTTATTCGAGCAGTACTTC
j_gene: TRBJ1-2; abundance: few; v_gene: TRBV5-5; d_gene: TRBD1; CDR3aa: CASSQGQAHGYTF; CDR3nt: TGTGCCAGCAGCCAGGGACAGGCCCATGGCTACACCTTC
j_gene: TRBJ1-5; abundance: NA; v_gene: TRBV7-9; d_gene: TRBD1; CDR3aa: CASSPSDRGNQPQHF; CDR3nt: TGTGCCAGCAGCCCCTCGGACAGGGGCAATCAGCCCCAGCATTTT
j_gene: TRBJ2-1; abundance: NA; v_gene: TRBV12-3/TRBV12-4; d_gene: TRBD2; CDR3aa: CASSSGAGAYNEQFF; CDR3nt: TGTGCCAGCAGTTCTGGAGCGGGGGCTTACAATGAGCAGTTCTTC
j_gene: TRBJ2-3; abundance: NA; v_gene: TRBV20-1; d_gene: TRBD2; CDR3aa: CRPRLLAGCTDTQYF; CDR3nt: TGCAGGCCCAGATTGCTAGCGGGATGCACAGATACGCAGTATTTT
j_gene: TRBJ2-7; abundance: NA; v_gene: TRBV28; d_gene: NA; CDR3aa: CASSSRLELTRTAYEQYF; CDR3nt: TGTGCCAGCAGTAGCCGACTGGAATTGACTAGGACCGCTTACGAGCAGTACTTC
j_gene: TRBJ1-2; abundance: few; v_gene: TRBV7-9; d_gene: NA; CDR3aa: CASSILNREAYGYTF; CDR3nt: TGTGCCAGCAGCATCTTGAACAGGGAAGCTTATGGCTACACCTTC
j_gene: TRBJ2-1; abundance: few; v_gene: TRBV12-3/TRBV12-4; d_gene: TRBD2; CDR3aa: CASSPSGGPNEQFF; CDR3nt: TGTGCCAGCAGCCCTAGCGGAGGACCCAATGAGCAGTTCTTC
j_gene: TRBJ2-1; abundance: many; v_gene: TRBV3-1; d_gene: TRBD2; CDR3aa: CASSYPWGGNNEQFF; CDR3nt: TGTGCCAGCAGCTATCCGTGGGGGGGAAACAATGAGCAGTTCTTC
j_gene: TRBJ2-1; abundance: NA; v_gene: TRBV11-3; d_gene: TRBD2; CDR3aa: CASSPGTNVEQFF; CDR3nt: TGTGCCAGCAGCCCGGGGACTAACGTTGAGCAGTTCTTC
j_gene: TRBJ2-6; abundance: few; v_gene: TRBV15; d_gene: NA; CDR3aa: CATMNSGANVLTF; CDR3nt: TGTGCCACTATGAACTCTGGGGCCAACGTCCTGACTTTC
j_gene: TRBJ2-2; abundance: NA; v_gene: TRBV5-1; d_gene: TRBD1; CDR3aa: CASSLAGTGAPTGELFF; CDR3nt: TGCGCCAGCAGCTTGGCCGGGACAGGGGCCCCCACCGGGGAGCTGTTTTTT
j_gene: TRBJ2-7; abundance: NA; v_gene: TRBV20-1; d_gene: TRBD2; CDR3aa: CSARLADEQYF; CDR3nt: TGCAGTGCGAGACTAGCGGACGAGCAGTACTTC
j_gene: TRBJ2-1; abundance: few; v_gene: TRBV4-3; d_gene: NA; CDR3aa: CASSQDSGTVNEQFF; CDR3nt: TGCGCCAGCAGCCAAGATTCGGGCACGGTCAATGAGCAGTTCTTC
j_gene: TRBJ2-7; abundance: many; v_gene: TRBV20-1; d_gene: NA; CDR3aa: CSARDPLDGTAYEQYF; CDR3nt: TGCAGTGCTAGAGATCCCCTTGACGGGACGGCCTACGAGCAGTACTTC
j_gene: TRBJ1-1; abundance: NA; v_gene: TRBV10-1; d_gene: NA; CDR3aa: CASSADSMNTEAFF; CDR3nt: TGCGCCAGCAGTGCGGACAGCATGAACACTGAAGCTTTCTTT
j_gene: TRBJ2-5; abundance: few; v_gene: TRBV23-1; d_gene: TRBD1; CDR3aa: CASSRVNFGTGRGEETQYF; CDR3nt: TGCGCCAGCAGTCGAGTAAACTTCGGGACAGGGAGGGGAGAAGAGACCCAGTACTTC
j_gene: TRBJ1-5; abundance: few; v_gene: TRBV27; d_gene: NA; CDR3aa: CASSFGLRQPQHF; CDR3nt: TGTGCCAGCAGTTTCGGGCTTCGTCAGCCCCAGCATTTT
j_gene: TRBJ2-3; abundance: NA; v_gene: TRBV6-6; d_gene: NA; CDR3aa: CASSYVPDTQYF; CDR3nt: TGTGCCAGCAGTTACGTCCCAGATACGCAGTATTTT
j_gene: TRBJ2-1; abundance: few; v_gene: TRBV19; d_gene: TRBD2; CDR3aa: CASVPTSGPYNEQFF; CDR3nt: TGTGCCAGTGTCCCTACTAGCGGGCCCTACAATGAGCAGTTCTTC
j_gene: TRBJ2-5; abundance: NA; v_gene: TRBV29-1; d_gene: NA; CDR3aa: CSAVLAVDYQETQYF; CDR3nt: TGCAGCGCCGTGTTAGCGGTCGATTACCAAGAGACCCAGTACTTC
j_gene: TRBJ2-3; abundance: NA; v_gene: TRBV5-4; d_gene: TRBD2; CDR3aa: CASSLGAGPTDTQYF; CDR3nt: TGTGCCAGCAGCTTAGGAGCGGGACCCACAGATACGCAGTATTTT
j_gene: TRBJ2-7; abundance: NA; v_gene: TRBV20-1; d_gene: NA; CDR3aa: CSARPVYEQYF; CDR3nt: TGCAGTGCTAGACCCGTCTACGAGCAGTACTTC
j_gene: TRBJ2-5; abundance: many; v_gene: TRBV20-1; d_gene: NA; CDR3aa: CSAPGGGETQYF; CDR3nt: TGCAGTGCCCCCGGGGGTGGGGAGACCCAGTACTTC
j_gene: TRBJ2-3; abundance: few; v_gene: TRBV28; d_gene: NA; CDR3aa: CASYWTAADTQYF; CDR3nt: TGTGCCAGCTACTGGACCGCAGCGGATACGCAGTATTTT
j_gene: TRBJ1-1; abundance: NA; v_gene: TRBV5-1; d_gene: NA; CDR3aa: CASSSIPTEAFF; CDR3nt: TGCGCCAGCAGCTCCATCCCCACTGAAGCTTTCTTT
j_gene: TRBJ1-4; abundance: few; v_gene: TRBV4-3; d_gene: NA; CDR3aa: CASSIGGDEKLFF; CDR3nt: TGCGCCAGCAGCATCGGGGGGGATGAAAAACTGTTTTTT